These 22 T cell receptor beta chains originate from one sample sequenced in a study of blood T cells in healthy people across ages. A J-beta primer mix and a sample-barcoded 5' primer were used in a second PCR of roughly 6 to 11 cycles. TCRdb ran MiXCR on the 5' RACE reads and lists one entry per CDR3 protein. Of around 1,500,000 distinct CDR3 sequences listed, 28% were seen once; the top ten hold 7% to 9%. Material: blood. These receptors originate from a woman in her thirties in good health.

This clonotype was recorded many times. V usage is TRBV10-3 and J usage is TRBJ2-2, with a weak D call TRBD1 (6 bases). The CDR3 is 18 amino acids. V lost 0 bases, J lost 3 bases, and 17 bases lay in between. Per germline, CDR1 ENHRY and CDR2 SYGVKD. This CDR3 is CAISESLDGTRHTGELFF. The CDR3, as DNA: TGTGCCATCAGTGAGTCTCTTGATGGGACAAGGCACACCGGGGAGCTGTTTTTT.

This clonotype has only a few counts. The J gene is TRBJ1-1, the V gene TRBV20-1; D might be TRBD1 (6 bases). V lost 5 bases, J lost 0 bases, and 19 bases lay in between. The germline gives CDR1 DFQATT, CDR2 SNEGSKA (reference sequence). This CDR3 comprises 16 residues. CDR3 coding DNA: TGCAGTGCTCCCCGGGCAGGGGTCATATTGAACACTGAAGCTTTCTTT. It specifies CSAPRAGVILNTEAFF.

The J gene is TRBJ2-1, the V gene TRBV25-1, with no clear D. The V end lost 5 bases, the J end lost 0 bases, and 14 bases lay between the germline ends. Germline V CDR1 and CDR2: MGHDK, SYGVNS. The CDR3 consists of 16 residues. CDR3 coding DNA: TGTGCCAGCAGTCCCCAGGATGGTAGCTCCTACAATGAGCAGTTCTTC. It translates to CASSPQDGSSYNEQFF. The entire variable domain, with the rest obtained from reference TRBV25-1 and TRBJ2-1, is as follows: EADIYQTPRYLVIGTGKKITLECSQTMGHDKMYWYQQDPGMELHLIHYSYGVNSTEKGDLSSESTVSRIRTEHFPLTLESARPSHTSQYLCASSPQDGSSYNEQFFGPGTRLTVL.

This clonotype was recorded at least ten times. Since a much larger clone is just one base distant, this may be a read error. V usage is TRBV20-1 and J usage is TRBJ1-2, with D unclear. Germline CDR1 reads DFQATT; CDR2 reads SNEGSKA (reference sequence). V was trimmed by 6 bases and J by 9 bases, leaving 17 bases between them. The CDR3 spans 12 residues. Written as DNA, the CDR3 is TGCAGTGCCCCAACACCGGGGTCTAGCTACACCTTC. It yields the protein CSAPTPGSSYTF.

Comments on this clonotype: Possible read error: a much larger clone is one base away. The CDR3 spells CAGRGLAGTGEQFF. The DNA of the CDR3 is TGCGCCGGCCGAGGACTAGCGGGAACGGGTGAGCAGTTCTTC. This chain connects TRBV5-1 to TRBJ2-1, with 12 positions matching TRBD2. CDR1 SGHRS and CDR2 YFSETQ come from the germline V gene. The ends lost 10 bases at V and 9 bases at J; junction bases unmatched: 11. This CDR3 comprises 14 residues.

This chain connects TRBV20-1 to TRBJ2-4; weak D call: TRBD2 (6 bases). V lost 0 bases and J 13 bases, leaving 25 bases between the germline ends. The CDR3 length is 16 residues. Germline CDR1 DFQATT, CDR2 SNEGSKA (reference sequence). The CDR3 is CSARDPTSPYINEQYF. CDR3 nucleotides: TGCAGTGCTAGAGATCCTACTAGCCCCTACATCAATGAGCAGTACTTC.

This clonotype was seen a handful of times. This rearrangement joins TRBV20-1 to TRBJ2-4; 8 bases map to TRBD2. J was trimmed by 3 bases and V by 6 bases; bases with no gene match: 4. CDR3 size: 13 residues. Germline V gene data show CDR1 as DFQATT and CDR2 as SNEGSKA (reference sequence). The CDR3 here is CSAGGAGKNIQYF. The CDR3 DNA reads as TGCAGTGCCGGGGGGGCGGGCAAAAACATTCAGTACTTC.

The V gene is TRBV5-6, the J gene TRBJ2-1; the D gene is possibly TRBD2 (7 bases). The CDR3 spans 18 residues. V was cut by 4 bases and J by 0 bases, with 20 bases left in between. Germline CDR1 SGHDT, CDR2 YYEEEE. CDR3 sequence (DNA): TGTGCCAGCAGCGTCTTGGCGGGGGCATCTCGCTCCTACAATGAGCAGTTCTTC. The encoded protein is CASSVLAGASRSYNEQFF.

The V and J genes are TRBV7-9 and TRBJ1-3; D is perhaps TRBD1 (5 bases). Germline loops: CDR1 SEHNR, CDR2 FQNEAQ (reference sequence). The CDR3 is 14 residues long. Trimming took off 5 bases at V and 1 base at J, with 9 bases between the two ends. The CDR3 here is CASSLTDSGNTIYF. CDR3 nucleotides: TGTGCCAGCAGCCTGACAGATTCTGGAAACACCATATATTTT.

The V call is TRBV11-2, the J call TRBJ2-1, with D possibly being TRBD1 or TRBD2 (6 bases each). V was trimmed by 1 base and J by 8 bases, leaving 12 bases between them. In germline, CDR1 is SGHAT, CDR2 FQNNGV. The CDR3 totals 14 residues. CDR3 coding DNA: TGTGCCAGCAGCTTAGTCCTAGGGGGGTATGAGCAGTTCTTC. Translation gives CASSLVLGGYEQFF.

The chain couples TRBV5-1 to TRBJ2-2, with TRBD1 matching 7 bases. The CDR3 has 15 amino acids. The germline V gene encodes CDR1 SGHRS and CDR2 YFSETQ. Trimming removed 7 bases from V and 0 bases from J; junction bases left unmatched: 6. CDR3 amino acids: CASGTGTANTGELFF. CDR3 DNA: TGCGCCAGCGGAACCGGGACAGCGAACACCGGGGAGCTGTTTTTT.

This clonotype was seen more than once but under ten times. The V call is TRBV12-3 or TRBV12-4, the J call TRBJ2-1; TRBD1 is a possible D gene (5 bases). Trimming took 3 bases from V and 7 from J, leaving 10 bases between them. The CDR3 sequence is 13 residues long. DNA of the CDR3: TGTGCCAGCAGTTTCAGGGCCTGGAATGAGCAGTTCTTC. Translation gives CASSFRAWNEQFF.

V and J are TRBV7-9 and TRBJ1-2; D is perhaps TRBD1 (6 bases). Trimming took off 5 bases at V and 2 bases at J, with 12 bases between the two ends. Germline V gene sequence: CDR1 SEHNR, CDR2 FQNEAQ (reference sequence). This CDR3 is 14 amino acids long. The CDR3 here is CASSPEGQNYGYTF. The CDR3 coding sequence is TGTGCCAGCAGCCCAGAAGGACAGAACTATGGCTACACCTTC.

This clonotype showed up just a few times. The rearrangement joins TRBV10-3 to TRBJ1-5; no reliable D call. Trimming stripped 2 bases from V and 8 bases from J, with 13 bases between. The CDR3 runs to 14 residues. Germline V lookup: CDR1 ENHRY, CDR2 SYGVKD. CDR3 sequence (DNA): TGTGCCATCAGTGAGGGCTCTCCAACGGAGCCCCAGCATTTT. It specifies CAISEGSPTEPQHF.

This clonotype was observed a few times. The gene calls are TRBV5-1 and TRBJ2-7; 7 nucleotides match TRBD1. J lost 3 bases, V lost 0 bases, and 6 bases had no gene match. The CDR3 sequence is 15 residues long. Per the germline V gene, CDR1 is SGHRS and CDR2 is YFSETQ. The CDR3 nucleotides are TGCGCCAGCAGCTTGGCCCTAGGGGGCGGCTACGAGCAGTACTTC. Translating it yields CASSLALGGGYEQYF.

The chain is built from TRBV11-2 and TRBJ2-3; weak D call: TRBD2 (7 bases). The CDR3 sequence is 14 residues long. Germline V CDR1 and CDR2: SGHAT, FQNNGV. V was clipped by 5 bases and J by 2 bases, with 11 bases between them. Here the CDR3 DNA reads TGTGCCAGCAGCCCGGGGGGCCTCACAGATACGCAGTATTTT. This gives the protein CASSPGGLTDTQYF.

A few counts support this clonotype. The V gene is TRBV5-1, the J gene TRBJ1-2; D unresolved. Germline values: CDR1 SGHRS, CDR2 YFSETQ. This CDR3 contains 12 residues. The V end was cut by 0 bases, the J end by 4 bases, with 4 bases between. CDR3 DNA sequence: TGCGCCAGCAGCTTGGAGACCTATGGCTACACCTTC. It specifies CASSLETYGYTF.

This clonotype was observed a few times. The chain recombines TRBV16 with TRBJ2-7, with a possible D match to TRBD2 (7 bases). The length of the CDR3 is 15 residues. Germline V gene lookup returns CDR1 KGHSY and CDR2 FQNENV. Deletions cut 4 bases from V and 6 bases from J, with 19 bases between. CDR3 DNA: TGTGCCAGCAGCCTCTCGAAGGGCGGGGGCCGCGAGCAGTACTTC. The encoded protein is CASSLSKGGGREQYF.

This clonotype was seen only a few times. An end of the junction does not agree with germline; a read error may underlie this. The rearrangement joins TRBV18 to TRBJ2-4; unclear D gene. CDR1 and CDR2 (germline): KGHSH, LQKENI. The CDR3 contains 14 residues. This CDR3 reads CASPPDIAKNIQYF. The CDR3 DNA reads as TGTGCCAGCCCACCAGACATAGCCAAAAACATTCAGTACTTC.

This clonotype was counted only a few times. The rearrangement joins TRBV15 to TRBJ2-5; D is tentatively TRBD1 or TRBD2 (5 bases each). Germline V lookup: CDR1 LNHNV, CDR2 YYDKDF (reference sequence). V lost 1 base and J lost 0, with 12 bases in between. CDR3 size: 16 residues. CDR3 loop: CATSRVDTRYQETQYF. DNA of the CDR3: TGTGCCACCAGCAGAGTGGACACTAGGTACCAAGAGACCCAGTACTTC.

This chain connects TRBV5-1 to TRBJ1-3, with D maybe TRBD1 (5 bases). The CDR3 is made up of 14 amino acids. Germline lookup yields CDR1 SGHRS and CDR2 YFSETQ. The V gene lost 0 bases and the J gene lost 8 bases, with 12 bases spanning the gap. Here the CDR3 DNA reads TGCGCCAGCAGCTTGGCGGTAGGGGTCGACACCATATATTTT. Translated, it gives CASSLAVGVDTIYF.

The chain links TRBV20-1 to TRBJ1-2; D might be TRBD1 (5 bases). The CDR3 contains 11 residues. V dropped 6 bases and J dropped 3 bases, with 8 bases sitting between them. CDR1 is DFQATT, CDR2 SNEGSKA, per germline (reference sequence). The CDR3 spells CSASTDYGYTF. CDR3 sequence (DNA): TGCAGTGCCTCGACAGACTATGGCTACACCTTC.